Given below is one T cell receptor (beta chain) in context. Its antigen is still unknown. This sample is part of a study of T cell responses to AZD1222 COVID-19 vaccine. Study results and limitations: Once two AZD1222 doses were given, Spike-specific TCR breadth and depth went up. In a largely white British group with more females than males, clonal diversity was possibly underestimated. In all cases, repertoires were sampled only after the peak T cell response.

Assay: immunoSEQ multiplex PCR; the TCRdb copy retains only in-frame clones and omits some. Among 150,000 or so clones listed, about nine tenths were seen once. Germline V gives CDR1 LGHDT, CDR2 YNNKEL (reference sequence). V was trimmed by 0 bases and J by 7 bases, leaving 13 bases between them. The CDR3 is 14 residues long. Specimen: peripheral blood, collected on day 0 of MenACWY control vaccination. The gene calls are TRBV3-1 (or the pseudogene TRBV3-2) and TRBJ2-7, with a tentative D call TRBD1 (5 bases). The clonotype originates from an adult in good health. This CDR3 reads CASSQERPKGEQYF. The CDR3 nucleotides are TGTGCCAGCAGCCAAGAACGCCCAAAGGGGGAGCAGTACTTC.